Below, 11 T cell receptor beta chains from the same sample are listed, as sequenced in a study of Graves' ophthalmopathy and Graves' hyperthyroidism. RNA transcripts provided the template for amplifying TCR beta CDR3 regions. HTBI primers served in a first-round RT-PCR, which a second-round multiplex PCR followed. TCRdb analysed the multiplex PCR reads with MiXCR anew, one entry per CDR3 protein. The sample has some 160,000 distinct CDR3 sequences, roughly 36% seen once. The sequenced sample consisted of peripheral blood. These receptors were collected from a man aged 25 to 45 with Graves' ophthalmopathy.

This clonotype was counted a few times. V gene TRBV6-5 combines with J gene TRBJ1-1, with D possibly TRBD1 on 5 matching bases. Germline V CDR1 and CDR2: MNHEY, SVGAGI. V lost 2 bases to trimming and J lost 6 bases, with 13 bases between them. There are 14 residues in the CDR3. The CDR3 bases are TGTGCCAGCAGTTACGGGCCTCAGGGCGCTGAAGCTTTCTTT. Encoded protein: CASSYGPQGAEAFF.

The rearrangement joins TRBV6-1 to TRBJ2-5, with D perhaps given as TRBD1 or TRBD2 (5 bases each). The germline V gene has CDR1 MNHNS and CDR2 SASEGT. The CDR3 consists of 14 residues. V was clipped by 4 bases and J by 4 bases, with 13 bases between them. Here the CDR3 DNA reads TGTGCCAGCAGTGTCTTCCGGGACGGAGAGACCCAGTACTTC. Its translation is CASSVFRDGETQYF.

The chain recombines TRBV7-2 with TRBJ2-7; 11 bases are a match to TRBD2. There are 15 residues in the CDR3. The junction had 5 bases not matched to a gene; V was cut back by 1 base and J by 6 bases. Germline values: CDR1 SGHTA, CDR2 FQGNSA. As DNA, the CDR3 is TGTGCCAGCAGCTTAGGGACTAGCGGGTTGGGCGAGCAGTACTTC. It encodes CASSLGTSGLGEQYF.

CDR3 nucleotides: TGTGCCAGCAGTTTTGGTCGAGGCACCGGGGAGCTGTTTTTT. It codes for CASSFGRGTGELFF. This chain joins TRBV12-3 or TRBV12-4 and TRBJ2-2; no clear D. The CDR3 runs to 14 residues. The V end was cut by 3 bases, the J end by 4 bases, with 9 bases between.

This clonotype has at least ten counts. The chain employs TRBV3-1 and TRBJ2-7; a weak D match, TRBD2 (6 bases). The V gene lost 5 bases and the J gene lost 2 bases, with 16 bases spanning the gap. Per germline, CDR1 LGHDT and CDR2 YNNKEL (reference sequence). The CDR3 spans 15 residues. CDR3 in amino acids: CASSSPRDSPYEQYF. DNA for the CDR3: TGTGCCAGCAGCTCCCCGCGGGATTCCCCCTACGAGCAGTACTTC.

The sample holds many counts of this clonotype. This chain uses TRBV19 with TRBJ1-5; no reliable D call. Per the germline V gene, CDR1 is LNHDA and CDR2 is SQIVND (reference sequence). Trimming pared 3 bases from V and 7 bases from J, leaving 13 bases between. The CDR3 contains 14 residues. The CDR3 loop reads CASSIAGLGQPQHF. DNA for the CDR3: TGTGCCAGTAGTATCGCGGGGTTGGGGCAGCCCCAGCATTTT.

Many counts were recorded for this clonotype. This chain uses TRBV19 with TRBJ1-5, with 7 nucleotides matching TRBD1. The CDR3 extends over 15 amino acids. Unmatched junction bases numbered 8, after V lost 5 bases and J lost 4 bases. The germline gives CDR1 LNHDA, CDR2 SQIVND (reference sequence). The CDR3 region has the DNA TGTGCCAGTAGTCGTCGACAGGGAAAGAATCAGCCCCAGCATTTT. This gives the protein CASSRRQGKNQPQHF.

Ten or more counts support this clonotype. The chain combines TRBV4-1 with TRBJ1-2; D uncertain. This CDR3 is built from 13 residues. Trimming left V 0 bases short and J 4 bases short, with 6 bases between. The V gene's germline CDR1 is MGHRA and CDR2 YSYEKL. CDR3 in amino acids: CASSQDEAYGYTF. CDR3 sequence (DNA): TGCGCCAGCAGCCAAGACGAGGCCTATGGCTACACCTTC.

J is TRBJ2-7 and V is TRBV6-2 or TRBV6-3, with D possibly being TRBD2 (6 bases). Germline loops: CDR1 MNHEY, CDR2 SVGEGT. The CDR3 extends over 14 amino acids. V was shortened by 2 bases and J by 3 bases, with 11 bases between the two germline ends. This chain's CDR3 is CASSYPRGIYEQYF. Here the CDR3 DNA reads TGTGCCAGCAGTTACCCCCGGGGGATCTACGAGCAGTACTTC.

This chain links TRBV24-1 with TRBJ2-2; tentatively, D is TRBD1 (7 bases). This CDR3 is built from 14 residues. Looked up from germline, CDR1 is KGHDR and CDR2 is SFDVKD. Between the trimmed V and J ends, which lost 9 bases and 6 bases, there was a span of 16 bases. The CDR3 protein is CATLGAGGPGELFF. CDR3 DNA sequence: TGTGCCACCCTGGGGGCAGGGGGGCCCGGGGAGCTGTTTTTT.

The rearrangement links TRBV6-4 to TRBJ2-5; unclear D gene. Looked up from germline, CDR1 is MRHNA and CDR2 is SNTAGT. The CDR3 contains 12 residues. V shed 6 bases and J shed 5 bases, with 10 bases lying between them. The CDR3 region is CASRSGSETQYF. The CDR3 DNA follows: TGTGCCAGCAGAAGTGGAAGCGAGACCCAGTACTTC.